Below are 21 T cell receptor beta chains sequenced from a single sample in a study of T cell responses to AZD1222 COVID-19 vaccine. Profiling relied on immunoSEQ multiplex PCR, and the TCRdb table lists in-frame clones only, not all of them. This sample carries 100,000 to 150,000 clones, around 94% of them seen once, and the ten largest clones take over 6.5%. Here the sequenced sample was peripheral blood, taken on day 0 of AZD1222 vaccination. The source is an adult in good health.

For the CDR3, the DNA is TGTGCTTCTAAGCGGGGCGGGAGGTCCCCCTACAATGAGCAGTTCTTC. It specifies CASKRGGRSPYNEQFF. The chain uses TRBV30 and TRBJ2-1; 8 nucleotides align to TRBD2. The germline CDR1 and CDR2 sequences are GTSNPN and SVGIG (reference sequence). CDR3 length equals 16 residues. The full variable domain, rest sourced from reference TRBV30 and TRBJ2-1, is SQTIHQWPATLVQPVGSPLSLECTVEGTSNPNLYWYRQAAGRGLQLLFYSVGIGQISSEVPQNLSASRPQDRQFILSSKKLLLSDSGFYLCASKRGGRSPYNEQFFGPGTRLTVL.

This clone was seen more than once but under ten times. At one end the junction does not follow the germline gene, possibly because of a read error. This chain joins TRBV28 and TRBJ1-5; 8 bases align to TRBD1. The CDR3 runs 15 residues. Germline loops: CDR1 MDHEN, CDR2 SYDVKM. The CDR3 here is CASSSGQGSTQPQHF. The CDR3 nucleotides are TGTGCCAGCAGCTCCGGACAGGGTAGCACTCAGCCCCAGCATTTT.

This chain links TRBV28 with TRBJ1-2, with 11 bases aligning to TRBD1. J gave up 8 bases and V 1 base, and 6 bases lay outside the gene matches. The CDR3 spans 15 residues. The germline gives CDR1 MDHEN, CDR2 SYDVKM. CDR3 DNA: TGTGCCAGCAGTTTATTTGGACAGGGGGCCGGGGGCTACACCTTC. This translates into CASSLFGQGAGGYTF.

This chain uses TRBV30 with TRBJ2-5; D is unclear. Germline V lookup: CDR1 GTSNPN, CDR2 SVGIG (reference sequence). With 0 bases removed from V and 5 bases from J, the gap between germline ends came to 13 bases. The CDR3 loop spans 14 amino acids. As DNA, the CDR3 is TGTGCCTGGAGTGTACCCGGGCAGGATGAGACCCAGTACTTC. Translating gives CAWSVPGQDETQYF.

The chain has TRBV7-9 and TRBJ1-1; 7 bases are shared with TRBD1. The trim removed 0 bases at V and 8 bases at J, leaving 6 bases unmatched. The CDR3 runs 14 residues. From germline, CDR1 is SEHNR and CDR2 FQNEAQ (reference sequence). In DNA, the CDR3 is TGTGCCAGCAGCTTAGCCCGGGACAGCCGAGAAGCTTTCTTT. Its translation: CASSLARDSREAFF.

This sequence joins TRBV18 and TRBJ1-3; tentatively, D is TRBD1 (5 bases). Trimming took 3 bases from V and 0 from J, leaving 27 bases between them. Germline V gene data show CDR1 as KGHSH and CDR2 as LQKENI. The CDR3 runs to 21 residues. This CDR3 reads CASSPKIPGGDTYNSGNTIYF. CDR3 bases: TGTGCCAGCTCACCCAAGATTCCCGGGGGTGACACTTACAACTCTGGAAACACCATATATTTT. The whole variable domain, filled in from reference TRBV18 and TRBJ1-3, reads NAGVMQNPRHLVRRRGQEARLRCSPMKGHSHVYWYRQLPEEGLKFMVYLQKENIIDESGMPKERFSAEFPKEGPSILRIQQVVRGDSAAYFCASSPKIPGGDTYNSGNTIYFGEGSWLTVV.

The J gene is TRBJ2-2, the V gene TRBV9, with TRBD1 as a possible D gene (6 bases). Trimming shortened V by 5 bases and J by 7 bases, and 15 bases separated the two germline ends. Germline assignment: CDR1 SGDLS and CDR2 YYNGEE. The CDR3 extends over 14 amino acids. CDR3 loop: CASRAARGYGELFF. DNA for the CDR3: TGTGCCAGCAGAGCTGCGAGGGGGTACGGGGAGCTGTTTTTT.

The chain recombines TRBV30 with TRBJ2-3; TRBD2 aligns across 14 bases. V lost 0 bases to trimming and J lost 4 bases; unmatched junction nucleotides: 3. Germline lookup yields CDR1 GTSNPN and CDR2 SVGIG (reference sequence). CDR3 length: 16 residues. CDR3 nucleotides: TGTGCCTGGAGTGTGGGGGGACTAGCGGGAGCAGATACGCAGTATTTT. Translation: CAWSVGGLAGADTQYF. The variable domain in full, with the rest retrieved from reference TRBV30 and TRBJ2-3, is SQTIHQWPATLVQPVGSPLSLECTVEGTSNPNLYWYRQAAGRGLQLLFYSVGIGQISSEVPQNLSASRPQDRQFILSSKKLLLSDSGFYLCAWSVGGLAGADTQYFGPGTRLTVL.

The chain uses TRBV20-1 and TRBJ1-1, with D perhaps TRBD1 (6 bases). The ends were cut back, 3 bases at V and 4 bases at J, with 15 bases in the middle. Germline V gene lookup returns CDR1 DFQATT and CDR2 SNEGSKA (reference sequence). CDR3 size: 14 residues. The CDR3 nucleotides read TGCAGTGCTAGTGTTCAGGGGCAGAGCACTGAAGCTTTCTTT. Amino acids: CSASVQGQSTEAFF.

Concerning this clone itself: The germline gene is not matched at one end of the junction; a read error may be the cause. This chain connects TRBV7-9 to TRBJ1-2; 8 bases line up with TRBD1. Germline-derived CDR1 and CDR2 are SEHNR and FQNEAQ (reference sequence). The CDR3 is 15 amino acids. In DNA, the CDR3 is TGTGCCAGCAGCTTAGAGGGGGACAGGCTCTATAGCTACACCTTC. This gives the protein CASSLEGDRLYSYTF.

The rearrangement joins TRBV10-3 to TRBJ1-2; weak D call: TRBD1 (6 bases). CDR1 is ENHRY and CDR2 is SYGVKD in the germline V gene. V shed 2 bases and J shed 8 bases, with 12 bases lying between them. The CDR3 length is 13 residues. In DNA form, the CDR3 reads TGTGCCATCAGTGAGCCGGGGGCCTGGGGCTACACCTTC. Its translation is CAISEPGAWGYTF.

The chain uses TRBV28 and TRBJ1-2; the D is unclear. Trimming pared 6 bases from V and 7 bases from J, leaving 12 bases between. The CDR3 totals 12 residues. Germline V lookup: CDR1 MDHEN, CDR2 SYDVKM. Here the CDR3 reads CASSPGMSGYTF. As DNA, the CDR3 is TGTGCCAGCAGCCCCGGGATGAGTGGCTACACCTTC.

J is TRBJ2-7 and V is TRBV5-1; D not certain. V was shortened by 0 bases and J by 3 bases, with 7 bases between the two germline ends. The CDR3 spans 13 residues. Germline assignment: CDR1 SGHRS and CDR2 YFSETQ. The CDR3 spells CASSLDGHYEQYF. The DNA for the CDR3 is TGCGCCAGCAGCTTGGATGGTCACTACGAGCAGTACTTC.

The chain couples TRBV7-9 to TRBJ1-3; tentative D call: TRBD1 (5 bases). V was cut by 4 bases and J by 4 bases, with 17 bases left in between. Germline V gene data show CDR1 as SEHNR and CDR2 as FQNEAQ (reference sequence). The CDR3 spans 16 residues. CDR3 nucleotide sequence: TGTGCCAGCAGCTCATCTACCGGGGCTGTCGGAAACACCATATATTTT. Amino acid sequence: CASSSSTGAVGNTIYF.

V usage is TRBV6-1 and J usage is TRBJ2-7; the D is unclear. Germline values: CDR1 MNHNS, CDR2 SASEGT. V dropped 0 bases and J dropped 2 bases, with 5 bases sitting between them. The CDR3 totals 13 residues. In nucleotides, the CDR3 is TGTGCCAGCAGTGAAGCAAAACCCTACGAGCAGTACTTC. It specifies CASSEAKPYEQYF.

The gene calls are TRBV7-9 and TRBJ1-2; 7 bases align to TRBD1. Losses at the gene ends were 1 base for V and 6 bases for J; bases not matched to a gene: 8. The CDR3 loop spans 15 amino acids. The germline gives CDR1 SEHNR, CDR2 FQNEAQ (reference sequence). The CDR3 region has the DNA TGTGCCAGCAGCTTAGAGGAAGTGACAGGGCATGGCTACACCTTC. Protein sequence: CASSLEEVTGHGYTF.

The chain uses TRBV4-1 and TRBJ2-1, with 9 bases lining up with TRBD1. Germline loops: CDR1 MGHRA, CDR2 YSYEKL. The CDR3 has 17 residues. V shed 2 bases and J 11 bases; nucleotides not matched to a gene: 16. CDR3: CASSQFPRDRAVPQQFF. CDR3 bases: TGCGCCAGCAGCCAATTCCCCCGGGACAGGGCAGTTCCGCAGCAGTTCTTC.

This sequence joins TRBV2 and TRBJ1-1; no reliable D call. Germline CDR1 is SNHLY and CDR2 is FYNNEI. The CDR3 has 13 residues. The ends were cut back, 8 bases at V and 1 base at J, with 11 bases in the middle. The CDR3 DNA is TGTGCCAGCGATCGGCAGCCGAACACTGAAGCTTTCTTT. Protein product: CASDRQPNTEAFF. The full variable domain, rest sourced from reference TRBV2 and TRBJ1-1, is EPEVTQTPSHQVTQMGQEVILRCVPISNHLYFYWYRQILGQKVEFLVSFYNNEISEKSEIFDDQFSVERPDGSNFTLKIRSTKLEDSAMYFCASDRQPNTEAFFGQGTRLTVV.

In DNA, the CDR3 is TGTGCCAGCAGTTACTCTTGGGACTCAGCCTACGAGCAGTACTTC. It codes for CASSYSWDSAYEQYF. V gene TRBV6-5 combines with J gene TRBJ2-7; weak D call: TRBD2 (6 bases). Germline loops: CDR1 MNHEY, CDR2 SVGAGI. The CDR3 covers 15 residues. Trimming pared 0 bases from V and 2 bases from J, leaving 11 bases between.

The J gene is TRBJ2-3, the V gene TRBV12-5; D unresolved. Germline V gene lookup returns CDR1 LGHNT and CDR2 FRNRAP. The CDR3 consists of 18 residues. V lost 0 bases to trimming and J lost 0 bases, with 16 bases between them. The CDR3 DNA reads TGTGCTAGTGGTTTGGTACTGGACGGAACAACTAGCACAGATACGCAGTATTTT. Its protein product is CASGLVLDGTTSTDTQYF. The full variable domain, completed using reference TRBV12-5 and TRBJ2-3, is DARVTQTPRHKVTEMGQEVTMRCQPILGHNTVFWYRQTMMQGLELLAYFRNRAPLDDSGMPKDRFSAEMPDATLATLKIQPSEPRDSAVYFCASGLVLDGTTSTDTQYFGPGTRLTVL.

CDR3 in amino acids: CASGGVPYGYTF. CDR3 DNA: TGTGCCAGCGGGGGGGTCCCCTATGGCTACACCTTC. The rearrangement uses TRBV6-5 and TRBJ1-2; a weak D match, TRBD1 (5 bases). This CDR3 has 12 residues. V lost 8 bases and J lost 4, with 11 bases in between. Per germline, CDR1 MNHEY and CDR2 SVGAGI.